This TCR beta chain was identified during a study of identical twins. This clonotype showed up just a few times. Germline V CDR1 and CDR2: SEHNR, FQNEAQ (reference sequence). J was trimmed by 1 base and V by 6 bases; bases with no gene match: 7. The CDR3 has 15 residues. TCRdb re-called the 5' RACE reads through MiXCR, storing one row per CDR3 protein. The table shows approximately 1.8 million distinct CDR3 sequences, with around 33% occurring only once. The V call is TRBV7-9, the J call TRBJ1-1, with TRBD1 identical over 8 bases. Source material: cord blood. The TCR comes from a newborn girl in good health. This CDR3 is CASSLLDRGNTEAFF. The CDR3 bases are TGTGCCAGCAGTCTTCTAGACAGGGGGAACACTGAAGCTTTCTTT.